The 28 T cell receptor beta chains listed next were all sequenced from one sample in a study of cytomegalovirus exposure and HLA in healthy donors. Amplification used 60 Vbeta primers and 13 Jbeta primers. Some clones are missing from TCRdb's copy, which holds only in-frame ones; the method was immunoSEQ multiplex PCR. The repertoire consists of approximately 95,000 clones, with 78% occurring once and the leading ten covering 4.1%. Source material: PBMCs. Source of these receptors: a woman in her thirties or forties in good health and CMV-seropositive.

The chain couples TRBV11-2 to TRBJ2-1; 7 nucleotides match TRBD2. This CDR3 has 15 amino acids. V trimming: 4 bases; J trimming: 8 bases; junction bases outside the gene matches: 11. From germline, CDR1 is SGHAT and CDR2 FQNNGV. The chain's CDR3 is CASSSSPGTTYEQFF. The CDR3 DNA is TGTGCCAGCAGCTCCAGTCCCGGGACTACATATGAGCAGTTCTTC. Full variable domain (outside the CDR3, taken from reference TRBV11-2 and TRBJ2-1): EAGVAQSPRYKIIEKRQSVAFWCNPISGHATLYWYQQILGQGPKLLIQFQNNGVVDDSQLPKDRFSAERLKGVDSTLKIQPAKLEDSAVYLCASSSSPGTTYEQFFGPGTRLTVL.

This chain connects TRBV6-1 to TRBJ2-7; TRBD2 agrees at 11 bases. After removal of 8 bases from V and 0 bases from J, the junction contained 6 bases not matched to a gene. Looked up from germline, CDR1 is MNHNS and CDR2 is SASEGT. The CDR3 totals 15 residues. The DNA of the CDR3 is TGTGCCAGCTGTCTAGCGGGGGGAGGCTCCTACGAGCAGTACTTC. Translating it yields CASCLAGGGSYEQYF.

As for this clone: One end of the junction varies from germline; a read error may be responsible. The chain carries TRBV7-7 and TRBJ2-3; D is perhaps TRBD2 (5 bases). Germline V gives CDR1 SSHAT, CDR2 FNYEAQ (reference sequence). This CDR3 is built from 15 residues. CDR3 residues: CASSLGSESTDTQYF. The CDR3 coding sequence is TGTGCTAGCAGCTTAGGGAGCGAGTCAACAGATACGCAGTATTTT.

The CDR3 is CASSFYRNSNQPQHF. The CDR3 nucleotides read TGTGCCAGCAGTTTCTACAGAAATAGCAATCAGCCCCAGCATTTT. The chain is built from TRBV6-1 and TRBJ1-5; unclear D gene. CDR3 length: 15 residues. CDR1 is MNHNS and CDR2 is SASEGT in the germline V gene. Trimming removed 5 bases from V and 0 bases from J, with 11 bases in between.

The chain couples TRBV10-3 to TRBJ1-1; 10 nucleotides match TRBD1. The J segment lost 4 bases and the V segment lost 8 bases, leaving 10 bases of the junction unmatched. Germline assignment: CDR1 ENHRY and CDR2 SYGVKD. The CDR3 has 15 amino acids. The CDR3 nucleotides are TGTGCCATCGCCGCCTCCGGGACAGGGGCCACTGAAGCTTTCTTT. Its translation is CAIAASGTGATEAFF.

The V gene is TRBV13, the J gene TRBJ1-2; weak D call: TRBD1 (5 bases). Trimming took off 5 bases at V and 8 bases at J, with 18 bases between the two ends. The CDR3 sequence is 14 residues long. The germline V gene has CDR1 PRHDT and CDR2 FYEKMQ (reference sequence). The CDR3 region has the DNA TGTGCCAGCAGCGCTGGCGGGACGATCGGGGGCTACACCTTC. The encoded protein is CASSAGGTIGGYTF.

The CDR3, as DNA: TGCGCCAGCAGCGTTGGAGCGGGAGGGCCTAGAGATACGCAGTATTTT. Its translation: CASSVGAGGPRDTQYF. The chain has TRBV5-1 and TRBJ2-3, with 10 bases matching TRBD2. The V segment lost 4 bases and the J segment 5 bases; nucleotides outside the gene matches: 10. The CDR3 has 16 amino acids. The germline V gene has CDR1 SGHRS and CDR2 YFSETQ.

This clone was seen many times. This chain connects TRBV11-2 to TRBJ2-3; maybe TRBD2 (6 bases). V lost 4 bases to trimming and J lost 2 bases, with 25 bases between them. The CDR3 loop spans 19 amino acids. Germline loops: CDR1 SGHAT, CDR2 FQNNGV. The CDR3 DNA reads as TGTGCCAGCAGCTGGGGGTCGTGGACTACCGAGGATTACACAGATACGCAGTATTTT. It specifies CASSWGSWTTEDYTDTQYF.

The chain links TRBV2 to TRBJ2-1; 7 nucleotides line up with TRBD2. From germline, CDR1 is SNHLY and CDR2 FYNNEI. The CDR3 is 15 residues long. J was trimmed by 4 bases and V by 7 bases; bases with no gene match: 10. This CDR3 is CASTKGLAEYNEQFF. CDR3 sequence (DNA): TGTGCCAGCACCAAGGGGCTAGCGGAATACAATGAGCAGTTCTTC. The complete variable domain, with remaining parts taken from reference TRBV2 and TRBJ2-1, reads EPEVTQTPSHQVTQMGQEVILRCVPISNHLYFYWYRQILGQKVEFLVSFYNNEISEKSEIFDDQFSVERPDGSNFTLKIRSTKLEDSAMYFCASTKGLAEYNEQFFGPGTRLTVL.

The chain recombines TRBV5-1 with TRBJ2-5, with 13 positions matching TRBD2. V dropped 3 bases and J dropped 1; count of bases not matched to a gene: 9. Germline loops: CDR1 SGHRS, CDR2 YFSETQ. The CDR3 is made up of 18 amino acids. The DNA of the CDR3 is TGCGCCAGCAGCTCAGGGACTAGCGGGACGTGGGCCCAAGAGACCCAGTACTTC. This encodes CASSSGTSGTWAQETQYF. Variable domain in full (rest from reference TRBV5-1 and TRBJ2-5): KAGVTQTPRYLIKTRGQQVTLSCSPISGHRSVSWYQQTPGQGLQFLFEYFSETQRNKGNFPGRFSGRQFSNSRSEMNVSTLELGDSALYLCASSSGTSGTWAQETQYFGPGTRLLVL.

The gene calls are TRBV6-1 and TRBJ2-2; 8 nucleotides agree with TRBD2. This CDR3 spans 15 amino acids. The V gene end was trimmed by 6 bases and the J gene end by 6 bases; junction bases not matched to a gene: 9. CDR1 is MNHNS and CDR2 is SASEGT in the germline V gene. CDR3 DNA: TGTGCCAGCAGACCCGGACTAGCAAAAGCCGGGGAGCTGTTTTTT. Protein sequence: CASRPGLAKAGELFF.

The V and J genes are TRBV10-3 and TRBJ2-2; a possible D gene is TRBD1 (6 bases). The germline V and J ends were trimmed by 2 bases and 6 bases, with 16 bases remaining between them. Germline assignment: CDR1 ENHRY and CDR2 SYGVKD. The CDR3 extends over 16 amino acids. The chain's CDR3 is CAISESGAGVPGELFF. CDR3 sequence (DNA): TGTGCCATCAGTGAGAGTGGTGCAGGGGTTCCCGGGGAGCTGTTTTTT.

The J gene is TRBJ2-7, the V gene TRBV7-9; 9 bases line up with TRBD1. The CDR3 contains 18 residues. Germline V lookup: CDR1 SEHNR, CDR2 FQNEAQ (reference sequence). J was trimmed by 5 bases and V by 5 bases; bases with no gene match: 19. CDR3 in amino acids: CASSQPALGQGILDEQYF. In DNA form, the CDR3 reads TGTGCCAGCAGCCAACCAGCCCTGGGACAGGGTATACTAGACGAGCAGTACTTC.

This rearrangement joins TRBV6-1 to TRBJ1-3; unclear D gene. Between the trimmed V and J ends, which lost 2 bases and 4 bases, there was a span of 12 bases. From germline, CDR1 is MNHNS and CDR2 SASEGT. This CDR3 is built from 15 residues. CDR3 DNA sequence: TGTGCCAGCAGTGAAACCCACAGCGGAGGAAACACCATATATTTT. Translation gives CASSETHSGGNTIYF.

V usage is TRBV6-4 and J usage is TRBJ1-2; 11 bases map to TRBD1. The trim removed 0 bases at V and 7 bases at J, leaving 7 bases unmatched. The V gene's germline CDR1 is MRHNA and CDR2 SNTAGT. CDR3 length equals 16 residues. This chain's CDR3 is CASSDSAGTGGIGYTF. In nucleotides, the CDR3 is TGTGCCAGCAGTGACTCCGCGGGGACAGGGGGGATTGGCTACACCTTC.

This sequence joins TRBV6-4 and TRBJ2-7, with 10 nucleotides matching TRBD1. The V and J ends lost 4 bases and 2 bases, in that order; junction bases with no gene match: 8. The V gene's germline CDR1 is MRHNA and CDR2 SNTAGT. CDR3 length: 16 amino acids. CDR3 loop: CASSADRGCRTYEQYF. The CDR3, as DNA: TGTGCCAGCAGTGCGGACAGGGGGTGTAGGACCTACGAGCAGTACTTC.

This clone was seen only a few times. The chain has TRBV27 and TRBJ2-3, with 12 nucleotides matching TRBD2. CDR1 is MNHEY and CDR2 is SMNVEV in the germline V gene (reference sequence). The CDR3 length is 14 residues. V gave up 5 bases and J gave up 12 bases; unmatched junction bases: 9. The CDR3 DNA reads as TGTGCCAGCAGTCGCACAACTAGCGGGGGGAAACAGTATTTT. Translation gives CASSRTTSGGKQYF.

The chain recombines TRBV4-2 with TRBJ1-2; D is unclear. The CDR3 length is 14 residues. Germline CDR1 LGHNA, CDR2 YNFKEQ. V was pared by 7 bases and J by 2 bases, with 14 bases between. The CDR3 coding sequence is TGTGCCAGCACCCCGGAGCCAGCGAACTATGGCTACACCTTC. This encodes CASTPEPANYGYTF.

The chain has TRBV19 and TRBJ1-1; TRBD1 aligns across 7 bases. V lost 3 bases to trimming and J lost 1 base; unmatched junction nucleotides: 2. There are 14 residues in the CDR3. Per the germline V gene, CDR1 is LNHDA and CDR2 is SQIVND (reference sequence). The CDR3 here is CASSITGANTEAFF. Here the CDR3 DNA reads TGTGCCAGTAGTATTACAGGGGCGAACACTGAAGCTTTCTTT.

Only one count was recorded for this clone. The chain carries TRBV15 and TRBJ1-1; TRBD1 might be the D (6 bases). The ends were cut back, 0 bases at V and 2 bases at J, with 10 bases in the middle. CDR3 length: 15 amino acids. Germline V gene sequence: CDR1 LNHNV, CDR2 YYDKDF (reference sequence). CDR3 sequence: CATSRDDRLNTEAFF. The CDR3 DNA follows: TGTGCCACCAGCAGAGATGACAGGCTTAACACTGAAGCTTTCTTT.

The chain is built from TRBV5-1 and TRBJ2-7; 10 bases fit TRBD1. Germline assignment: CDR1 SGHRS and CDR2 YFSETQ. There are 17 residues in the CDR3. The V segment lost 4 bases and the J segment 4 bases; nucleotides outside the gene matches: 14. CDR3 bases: TGCGCCAGCAGCCCCGTCTTCCGGGACAGGGGACGTTACGAGCAGTACTTC. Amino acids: CASSPVFRDRGRYEQYF.

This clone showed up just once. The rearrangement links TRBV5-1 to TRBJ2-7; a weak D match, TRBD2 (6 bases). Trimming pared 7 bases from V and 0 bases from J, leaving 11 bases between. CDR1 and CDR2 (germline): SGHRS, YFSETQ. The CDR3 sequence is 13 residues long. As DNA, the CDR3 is TGCGCCAGCGGCGGGGTAGACTCCTACGAGCAGTACTTC. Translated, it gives CASGGVDSYEQYF.

The CDR3 reads CASSKPSWTGGGYEQYF. In DNA form, the CDR3 reads TGTGCCAGCAGCAAACCATCCTGGACAGGGGGCGGCTACGAGCAGTACTTC. This chain uses TRBV21-1 with TRBJ2-7; TRBD1, the D gene given by the table, was not confirmed from the DNA. TRBV21-1 is noted as a pseudogene. The CDR3 is 17 amino acids.

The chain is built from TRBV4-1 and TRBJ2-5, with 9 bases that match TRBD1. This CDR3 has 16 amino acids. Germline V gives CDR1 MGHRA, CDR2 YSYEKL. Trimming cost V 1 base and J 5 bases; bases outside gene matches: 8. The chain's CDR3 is CASSQGYRGLRETQYF. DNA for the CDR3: TGCGCCAGCAGCCAAGGTTACAGGGGGCTTCGGGAGACCCAGTACTTC.

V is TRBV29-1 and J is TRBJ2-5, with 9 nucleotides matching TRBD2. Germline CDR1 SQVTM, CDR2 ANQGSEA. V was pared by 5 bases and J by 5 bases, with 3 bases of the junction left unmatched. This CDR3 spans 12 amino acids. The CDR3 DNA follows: TGCAGCGTTAGCGGGGGGCGGGAGACCCAGTACTTC. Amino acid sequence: CSVSGGRETQYF.

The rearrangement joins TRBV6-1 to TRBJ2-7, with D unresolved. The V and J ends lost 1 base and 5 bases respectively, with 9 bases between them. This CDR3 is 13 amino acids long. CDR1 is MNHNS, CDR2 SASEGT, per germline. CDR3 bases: TGTGCCAGCAGTGAAGTCGGGTTCCACGAGCAGTACTTC. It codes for CASSEVGFHEQYF.

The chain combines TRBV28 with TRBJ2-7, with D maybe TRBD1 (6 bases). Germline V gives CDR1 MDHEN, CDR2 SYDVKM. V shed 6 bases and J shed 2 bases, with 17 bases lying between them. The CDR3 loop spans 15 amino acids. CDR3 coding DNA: TGTGCCAGCAGCTCGTCGGGACAAGTAACCTACGAGCAGTACTTC. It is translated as CASSSSGQVTYEQYF.

CDR3: CASSPILVMNEQFF. The CDR3, as DNA: TGTGCCAGCAGCCCCATACTAGTTATGAATGAGCAGTTCTTC. The genes are TRBV27 and TRBJ2-1; D possibly corresponds to TRBD2 (5 bases). Trimming took off 6 bases at V and 7 bases at J, with 16 bases between the two ends. The germline gives CDR1 MNHEY, CDR2 SMNVEV (reference sequence). The CDR3 contains 14 residues.